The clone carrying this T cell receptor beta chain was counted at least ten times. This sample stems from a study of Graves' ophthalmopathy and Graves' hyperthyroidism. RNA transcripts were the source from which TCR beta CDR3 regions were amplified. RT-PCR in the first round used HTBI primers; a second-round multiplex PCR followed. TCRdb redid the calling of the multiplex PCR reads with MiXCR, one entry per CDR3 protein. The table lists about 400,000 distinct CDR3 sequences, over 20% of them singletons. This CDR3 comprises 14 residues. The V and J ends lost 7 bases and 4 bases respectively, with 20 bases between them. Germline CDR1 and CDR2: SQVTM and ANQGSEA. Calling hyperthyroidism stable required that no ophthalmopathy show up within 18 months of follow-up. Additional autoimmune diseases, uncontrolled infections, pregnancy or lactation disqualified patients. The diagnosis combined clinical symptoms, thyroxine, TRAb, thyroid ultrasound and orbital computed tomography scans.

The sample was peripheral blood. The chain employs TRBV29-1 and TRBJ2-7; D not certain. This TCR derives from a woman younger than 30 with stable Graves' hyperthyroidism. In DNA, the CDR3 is TGCAGCGAACGACCCGGGTTAAAACTATACGAGCAGTACTTC. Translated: CSERPGLKLYEQYF.